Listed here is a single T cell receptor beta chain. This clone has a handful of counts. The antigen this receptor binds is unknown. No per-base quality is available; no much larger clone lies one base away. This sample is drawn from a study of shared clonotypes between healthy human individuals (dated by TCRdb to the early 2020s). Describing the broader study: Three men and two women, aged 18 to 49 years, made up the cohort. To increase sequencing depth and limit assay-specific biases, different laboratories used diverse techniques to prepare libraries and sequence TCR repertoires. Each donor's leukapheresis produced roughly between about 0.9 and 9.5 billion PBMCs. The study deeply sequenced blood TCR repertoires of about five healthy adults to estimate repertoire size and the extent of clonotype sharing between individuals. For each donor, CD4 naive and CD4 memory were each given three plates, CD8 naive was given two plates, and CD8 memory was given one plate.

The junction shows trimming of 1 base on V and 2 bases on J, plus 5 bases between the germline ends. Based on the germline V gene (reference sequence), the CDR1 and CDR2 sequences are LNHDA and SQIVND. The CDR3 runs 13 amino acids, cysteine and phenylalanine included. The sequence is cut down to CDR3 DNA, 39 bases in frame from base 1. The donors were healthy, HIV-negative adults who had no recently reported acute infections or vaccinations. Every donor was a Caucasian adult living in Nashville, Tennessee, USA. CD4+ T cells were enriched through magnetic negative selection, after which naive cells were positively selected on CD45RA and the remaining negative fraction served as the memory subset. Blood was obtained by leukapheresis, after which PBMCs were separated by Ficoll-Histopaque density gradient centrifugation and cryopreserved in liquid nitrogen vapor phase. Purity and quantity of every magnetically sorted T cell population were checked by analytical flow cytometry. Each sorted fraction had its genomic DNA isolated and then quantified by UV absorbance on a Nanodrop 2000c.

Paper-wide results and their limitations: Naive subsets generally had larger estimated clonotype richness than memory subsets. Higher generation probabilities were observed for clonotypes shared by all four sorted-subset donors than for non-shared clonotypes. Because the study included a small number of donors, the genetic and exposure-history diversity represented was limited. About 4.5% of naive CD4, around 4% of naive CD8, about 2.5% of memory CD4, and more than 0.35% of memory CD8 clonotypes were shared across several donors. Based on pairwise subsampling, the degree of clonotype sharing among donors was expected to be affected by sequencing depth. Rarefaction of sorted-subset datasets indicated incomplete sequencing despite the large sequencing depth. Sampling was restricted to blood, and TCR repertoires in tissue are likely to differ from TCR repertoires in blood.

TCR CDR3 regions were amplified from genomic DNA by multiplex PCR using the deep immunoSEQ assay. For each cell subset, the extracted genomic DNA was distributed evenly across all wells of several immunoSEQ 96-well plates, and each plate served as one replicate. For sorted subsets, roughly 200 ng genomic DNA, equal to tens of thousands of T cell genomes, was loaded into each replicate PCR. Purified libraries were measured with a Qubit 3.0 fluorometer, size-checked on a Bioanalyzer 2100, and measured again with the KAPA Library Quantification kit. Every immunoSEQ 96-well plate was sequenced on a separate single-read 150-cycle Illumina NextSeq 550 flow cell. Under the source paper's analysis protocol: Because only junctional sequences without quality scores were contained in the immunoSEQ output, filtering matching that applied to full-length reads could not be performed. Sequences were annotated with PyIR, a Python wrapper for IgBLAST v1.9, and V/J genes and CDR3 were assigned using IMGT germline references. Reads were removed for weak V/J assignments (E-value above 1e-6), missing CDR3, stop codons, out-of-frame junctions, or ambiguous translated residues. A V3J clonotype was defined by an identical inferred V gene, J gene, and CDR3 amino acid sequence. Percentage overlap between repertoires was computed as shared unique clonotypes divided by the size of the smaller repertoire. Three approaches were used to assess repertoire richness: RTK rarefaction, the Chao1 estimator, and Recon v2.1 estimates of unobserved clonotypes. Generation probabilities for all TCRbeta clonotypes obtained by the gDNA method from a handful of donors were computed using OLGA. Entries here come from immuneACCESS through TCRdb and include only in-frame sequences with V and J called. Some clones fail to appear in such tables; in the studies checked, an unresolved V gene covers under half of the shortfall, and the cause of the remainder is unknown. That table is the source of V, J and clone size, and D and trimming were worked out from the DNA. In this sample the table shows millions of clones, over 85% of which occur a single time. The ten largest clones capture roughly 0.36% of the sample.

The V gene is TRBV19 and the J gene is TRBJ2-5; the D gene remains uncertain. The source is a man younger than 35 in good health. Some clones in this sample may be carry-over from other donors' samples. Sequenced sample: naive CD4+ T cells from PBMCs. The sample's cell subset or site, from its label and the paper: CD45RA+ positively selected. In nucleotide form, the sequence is TGTGCCAGTAGTATAGCGTGGCAAGAGACCCAGTACTTC. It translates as CASSIAWQETQYF.